What follows are 32 T cell receptor beta chains derived from one specimen sequenced in a study of chemoradiotherapy in HPV16-positive cancers. Sequencing was performed with immunoSEQ multiplex PCR; in TCRdb, only in-frame clones are kept and a portion is missing. The profile covers approximately 32,000 clones, with 80% to 90% appearing a single time and over 3% taken by the ten largest. The sample in question was blood, obtained from a patient who underwent chemoradiotherapy. These receptors were collected from a human donor with HPV-associated anogenital cancer.

Note on this clone: This specimen includes other DNA sequences encoding the same CDR3. The gene calls are TRBV5-6 and TRBJ1-4; D ambiguous. V dropped 1 base and J dropped 3 bases, with 4 bases sitting between them. CDR1 and CDR2 (germline): SGHDT, YYEEEE. The CDR3 sequence is 13 residues long. The CDR3 region is CASSLRANEKLFF. In DNA, the CDR3 is TGTGCCAGCAGCTTGAGGGCTAATGAAAAACTGTTTTTT.

The chain joins TRBV4-1 to TRBJ2-6, with D perhaps TRBD2 (6 bases). Germline V gene lookup returns CDR1 MGHRA and CDR2 YSYEKL. The CDR3 totals 16 residues. V lost 2 bases and J lost 3, with 11 bases in between. The CDR3 DNA sequence: TGCGCCAGCAGCCAAACTGGGACTCGTGGGGCCAACGTCCTGACTTTC. It translates to CASSQTGTRGANVLTF.

The rearrangement uses TRBV4-1 and TRBJ1-3, with D maybe TRBD1 (5 bases). CDR1 is MGHRA and CDR2 is YSYEKL in the germline V gene. V was cut by 0 bases and J by 5 bases, with 11 bases left in between. This CDR3 spans 15 amino acids. The CDR3 sequence is CASSQDTGHRNTIYF. CDR3 DNA: TGCGCCAGCAGCCAAGATACGGGGCACAGAAACACCATATATTTT.

The rearrangement links TRBV7-9 to TRBJ1-1, with D possibly TRBD1 on 5 matching bases. The CDR3 runs 13 residues. V gave up 5 bases and J gave up 5 bases, with 12 bases separating them. Germline V lookup: CDR1 SEHNR, CDR2 FQNEAQ (reference sequence). The CDR3, as DNA: TGTGCCAGCAGCCGACGGGAGGGGACTGAAGCTTTCTTT. Translated, it gives CASSRREGTEAFF.

The V call is TRBV7-6, the J call TRBJ2-5; 8 nucleotides line up with TRBD2. The end of the DNA is better explained by TRBJ2-7, so the J call may be wrong. Germline V gene sequence: CDR1 SGHVS, CDR2 FNYEAQ. This CDR3 has 15 amino acids. The CDR3 is CASSPGGARTYEQYF. The CDR3 DNA reads TGTGCCAGCAGTCCGGGGGGGGCCCGGACGTACGAGCAGTACTTC.

This rearrangement joins TRBV9 to TRBJ1-5, with a possible D match to TRBD1 (5 bases). V was clipped by 3 bases and J by 3 bases, with 7 bases between them. The germline V gene has CDR1 SGDLS and CDR2 YYNGEE. The CDR3 sequence is 13 residues long. The CDR3 sequence is CASSGGVNQPQHF. The DNA of the CDR3 is TGTGCCAGCAGCGGGGGGGTCAATCAGCCCCAGCATTTT.

This rearrangement joins TRBV7-2 to TRBJ2-5; D is ambiguous. V was pared by 5 bases and J by 2 bases, with 15 bases between. The germline CDR1 and CDR2 sequences are SGHTA and FQGNSA. The CDR3 is 15 amino acids. The CDR3 protein is CASSRVGSPQETQYF. The CDR3 DNA reads TGTGCCAGCAGCCGAGTGGGCAGCCCACAAGAGACCCAGTACTTC.

The chain joins TRBV11-2 to TRBJ2-1; 10 bases agree with TRBD2. The CDR3 loop spans 16 amino acids. The germline V gene has CDR1 SGHAT and CDR2 FQNNGV. V lost 5 bases to trimming and J lost 10 bases; unmatched junction nucleotides: 14. CDR3 nucleotides: TGTGCCAGCAGCCCCGCCCGGCTAGCGGGGGCCGAAGAGCAGTTCTTC. This codes for CASSPARLAGAEEQFF.

The V and J genes are TRBV6-5 and TRBJ1-1; TRBD1 might be the D (6 bases). The CDR3 loop spans 13 amino acids. V gave up 7 bases and J gave up 3 bases, with 12 bases separating them. Germline-derived CDR1 and CDR2 are MNHEY and SVGAGI. The CDR3 here is CASKNRADTEAFF. The CDR3 bases are TGTGCCAGCAAGAACAGGGCCGACACTGAAGCTTTCTTT.

The chain has TRBV4-1 and TRBJ2-6, with D possibly TRBD1 on 5 matching bases. V was clipped by 1 base and J by 3 bases, with 10 bases between them. The CDR3 covers 16 residues. CDR1 MGHRA and CDR2 YSYEKL come from the germline V gene. The CDR3 DNA sequence: TGCGCCAGCAGCCAAGGTAGGGGCAGTGGGGCCAACGTCCTGACTTTC. Translation: CASSQGRGSGANVLTF.

The rearrangement uses TRBV6-5 and TRBJ1-5, with D hard to call. CDR3 length equals 13 residues. Trimming removed 2 bases from V and 6 bases from J, with 8 bases in between. Germline-derived CDR1 and CDR2 are MNHEY and SVGAGI. As DNA, the CDR3 is TGTGCCAGCAGTTACGATGGTAGTCAGCCCCAGCATTTT. Its translation is CASSYDGSQPQHF.

This sequence joins TRBV19 and TRBJ2-3; no definite D call. Trimming stripped 0 bases from V and 4 bases from J, with 8 bases between. The CDR3 consists of 14 residues. Germline values: CDR1 LNHDA, CDR2 SQIVND (reference sequence). Here the CDR3 DNA reads TGTGCCAGTAGTATAGAAGGCAGATCAGATACGCAGTATTTT. Its protein product is CASSIEGRSDTQYF.

The chain recombines TRBV6-6 with TRBJ1-2, with 11 bases lining up with TRBD1. Germline-derived CDR1 and CDR2 are MNHNY and SVGAGI (reference sequence). Trimming removed 8 bases from V and 7 bases from J; junction bases left unmatched: 6. CDR3 length: 13 amino acids. CDR3: CASSGDRGFGYTF. Written as DNA, the CDR3 is TGTGCCAGCTCTGGGGACAGGGGGTTTGGCTACACCTTC.

The gene calls are TRBV5-1 and TRBJ1-5; D remains unclear. This CDR3 region has 13 residues. Per germline, CDR1 SGHRS and CDR2 YFSETQ. Deletions cut 4 bases from V and 3 bases from J, with 8 bases between. The CDR3 region is CASSPDTNQPQHF. In DNA form, the CDR3 reads TGCGCCAGCAGCCCCGACACCAATCAGCCCCAGCATTTT. Full variable domain (rest looked up from reference TRBV5-1 and TRBJ1-5): KAGVTQTPRYLIKTRGQQVTLSCSPISGHRSVSWYQQTPGQGLQFLFEYFSETQRNKGNFPGRFSGRQFSNSRSEMNVSTLELGDSALYLCASSPDTNQPQHFGDGTRLSIL.

This clone was seen a single time. This sequence joins TRBV5-1 and TRBJ2-2, with 8 bases identical to TRBD2. Germline CDR1 SGHRS, CDR2 YFSETQ. This CDR3 has 16 residues. V shed 4 bases, J shed 12 bases, and the junction held 17 bases outside the gene matches. The CDR3 reads CASSPGNQLAEMKLFF. CDR3 sequence (DNA): TGCGCCAGCAGCCCTGGGAATCAACTAGCGGAAATGAAGCTGTTTTTT.

This chain joins TRBV7-9 and TRBJ2-1, with D maybe TRBD2 (5 bases). CDR3 size: 15 residues. V was shortened by 2 bases and J by 2 bases, with 10 bases between the two germline ends. Germline assignment: CDR1 SEHNR and CDR2 FQNEAQ (reference sequence). CDR3 protein: CASSLFLEAYNEQFF. The CDR3 DNA sequence: TGTGCCAGCAGCTTATTTCTGGAGGCCTACAATGAGCAGTTCTTC. The full variable domain, its missing parts supplied by reference TRBV7-9 and TRBJ2-1, is DTGVSQNPRHKITKRGQNVTFRCDPISEHNRLYWYRQTLGQGPEFLTYFQNEAQLEKSRLLSDRFSAERPKGSFSTLEIQRTEQGDSAMYLCASSLFLEAYNEQFFGPGTRLTVL.

To note about this clone: One end of the junction does not line up with germline, which may come from a read error. V usage is TRBV7-7 and J usage is TRBJ2-2, with 12 positions matching TRBD1. This CDR3 is built from 15 residues. Germline V CDR1 and CDR2: SSHAT, FNYEAQ (reference sequence). The CDR3 spells CASSSGQGAAGELFF. Written as DNA, the CDR3 is TGTGCTAGCAGCTCGGGACAGGGGGCGGCCGGGGAGCTGTTTTTT.

The genes are TRBV30 and TRBJ1-5; 10 bases fit TRBD1. Germline values: CDR1 GTSNPN, CDR2 SVGIG (reference sequence). J gave up 6 bases and V 5 bases, and 7 bases lay outside the gene matches. This CDR3 has 14 amino acids. This chain's CDR3 is CAWGRDRGGQPQHF. The CDR3 region has the DNA TGTGCCTGGGGCCGGGACAGGGGTGGTCAGCCCCAGCATTTT.

The CDR3 DNA reads TGTGCCAGCTCACCACGTGCTAGCGGGGACAATGAGCAGTTCTTC. Amino acids: CASSPRASGDNEQFF. The chain uses TRBV18 and TRBJ2-1; 9 bases line up with TRBD2. Germline CDR1 is KGHSH and CDR2 is LQKENI. The ends lost 1 base at V and 5 bases at J; junction bases unmatched: 3. The CDR3 is made up of 15 amino acids.

In regard to this clone: This sample also contains other DNA sequences that code for the same CDR3. The rearrangement links TRBV5-5 to TRBJ1-6; D is undetermined. Trimming left V 1 base short and J 10 bases short, with 12 bases between. Looked up from germline, CDR1 is SGHKS and CDR2 is YYEKEE (reference sequence). The CDR3 length is 14 residues. As DNA, the CDR3 is TGTGCCAGCAGCTTGTGGCCAGGAGAGTCACCCCTCCACTTT. It yields the protein CASSLWPGESPLHF.

The V and J genes are TRBV6-5 and TRBJ1-2; the D is unclear. CDR1 and CDR2 from the germline V gene are MNHEY and SVGAGI. The CDR3 extends over 11 amino acids. V shed 7 bases and J shed 5 bases, with 8 bases lying between them. The CDR3 protein is CASTAGYGYTF. The CDR3 region has the DNA TGTGCCAGCACCGCCGGGTATGGCTACACCTTC.

The chain employs TRBV19 and TRBJ2-1; 7 nucleotides align to TRBD1. This CDR3 has 15 amino acids. The trim removed 6 bases at V and 0 bases at J, leaving 5 bases unmatched. CDR1 is LNHDA, CDR2 SQIVND, per germline (reference sequence). CDR3 residues: CASRLDRSSYNEQFF. The CDR3 nucleotides read TGTGCCAGTAGGCTGGACAGGAGCTCCTACAATGAGCAGTTCTTC.

For the CDR3, the DNA is TGTGCCAGCAGATTCAGTCCCACAGATACGCAGTATTTT. As protein: CASRFSPTDTQYF. The chain is built from TRBV6-6 and TRBJ2-3; no clear D. There are 13 residues in the CDR3. In germline, CDR1 is MNHNY, CDR2 SVGAGI (reference sequence). Trimming pared 6 bases from V and 2 bases from J, leaving 9 bases between.

The rearrangement uses TRBV30 and TRBJ2-3, with 8 nucleotides matching TRBD1. After removal of 5 bases from V and 2 bases from J, the junction contained 6 bases not matched to a gene. The CDR3 is made up of 14 amino acids. Germline values: CDR1 GTSNPN, CDR2 SVGIG (reference sequence). CDR3 sequence reads: CAWGRDRLTDTQYF. For the CDR3, the DNA is TGTGCCTGGGGACGGGACAGGCTCACAGATACGCAGTATTTT.

V and J are TRBV2 and TRBJ2-2; D might be TRBD1 or TRBD2, each matching 6 bases. Trimming removed 4 bases at V and 5 bases at J, with 14 bases between. Germline V gives CDR1 SNHLY, CDR2 FYNNEI. This CDR3 comprises 15 residues. CDR3 region: CASSVSGAGTGELFF. CDR3 nucleotide sequence: TGTGCCAGCAGTGTGTCGGGGGCCGGAACCGGGGAGCTGTTTTTT.

The CDR3 nucleotides are TGTGCCAGCAGCTTGAGCGACGAGCAGTACTTC. Its protein product is CASSLSDEQYF. The chain couples TRBV7-8 to TRBJ2-7, with no clear D. The germline V and J ends were trimmed by 3 bases and 5 bases, with 5 bases remaining between them. The CDR3 runs 11 residues. CDR1 is SGHVS and CDR2 is FQNEAQ in the germline V gene.

The gene calls are TRBV7-9 and TRBJ2-3; D not certain. The CDR3 is 15 residues long. V dropped 5 bases and J dropped 3 bases, with 15 bases sitting between them. The germline V gene encodes CDR1 SEHNR and CDR2 FQNEAQ (reference sequence). The CDR3 here is CASSTTGWETDTQYF. The CDR3 nucleotides are TGTGCCAGCAGCACAACCGGGTGGGAAACAGATACGCAGTATTTT.

This chain connects TRBV9 to TRBJ2-7, with TRBD2 matching 13 bases. This CDR3 contains 16 residues. Per the germline V gene, CDR1 is SGDLS and CDR2 is YYNGEE. V was clipped by 0 bases and J by 2 bases; unmatched bases: 2. CDR3 in amino acids: CASSVGTSGGAYEQYF. In DNA, the CDR3 is TGTGCCAGCAGCGTAGGAACTAGCGGGGGGGCCTACGAGCAGTACTTC.

The chain couples TRBV9 to TRBJ1-5, with TRBD1 matching over 10 bases. The CDR3 spans 14 residues. Germline CDR1 and CDR2: SGDLS and YYNGEE. V shed 3 bases, J shed 5 bases, and the junction held 2 bases outside the gene matches. The CDR3 reads CASSAGTGDQPQHF. CDR3 in DNA: TGTGCCAGCAGCGCCGGGACAGGGGATCAGCCCCAGCATTTT.

This rearrangement joins TRBV6-1 to TRBJ1-2; D remains unclear. Trimming stripped 2 bases from V and 8 bases from J, with 9 bases between. This CDR3 spans 12 amino acids. Germline V gives CDR1 MNHNS, CDR2 SASEGT. The CDR3 protein is CASSEPGKGYTF. For the CDR3, the DNA is TGTGCCAGCAGTGAACCGGGGAAGGGCTACACCTTC.

The rearrangement links TRBV9 to TRBJ1-1; no reliable D call. V lost 4 bases and J lost 0, with 13 bases in between. Germline V CDR1 and CDR2: SGDLS, YYNGEE. This CDR3 has 15 residues. CDR3 residues: CASSPQPGLNTEAFF. The CDR3 DNA reads as TGTGCCAGCAGCCCGCAGCCAGGCCTGAACACTGAAGCTTTCTTT. Filled out from reference TRBV9 and TRBJ1-1, the complete variable domain reads DSGVTQTPKHLITATGQRVTLRCSPRSGDLSVYWYQQSLDQGLQFLIQYYNGEERAKGNILERFSAQQFPDLHSELNLSSLELGDSALYFCASSPQPGLNTEAFFGQGTRLTVV.

This clone was found once. V is TRBV9 and J is TRBJ2-7; 8 nucleotides match TRBD2. V lost 10 bases and J lost 2; bases outside the gene matches: 11. Germline assignment: CDR1 SGDLS and CDR2 YYNGEE. CDR3 length equals 14 residues. The CDR3 spells CARGGPTRAYEQYF. CDR3 sequence (DNA): TGTGCCCGGGGGGGCCCTACACGAGCCTACGAGCAGTACTTC.